The next 19 T cell receptor beta chains were all read from a single sample in a study of blood T cell repertoires in COVID-19. TCRdb's copy holds only in-frame clones and misses some; the assay was immunoSEQ multiplex PCR. The table shows under 150,000 clones, with about 85% occurring only once. Sequences were obtained from peripheral blood. These receptors were obtained from a man between 35 and 55 years old with acute or convalescent COVID-19.

The V call is TRBV25-1, the J call TRBJ1-1; TRBD1 agrees at 9 bases. Germline CDR1 MGHDK, CDR2 SYGVNS. Trimming cost V 1 base and J 6 bases; bases outside gene matches: 15. The CDR3 runs 18 residues. The CDR3 spells CASSELAVGQGGSPEAFF. CDR3 DNA sequence: TGTGCCAGCAGTGAATTGGCCGTGGGACAGGGCGGTAGTCCTGAAGCTTTCTTT.

This chain connects TRBV19 to TRBJ2-7; perhaps TRBD2 as D (6 bases). CDR3 length: 14 amino acids. Trimming left V 1 base short and J 3 bases short, with 10 bases between. The germline CDR1 and CDR2 sequences are LNHDA and SQIVND (reference sequence). The CDR3 nucleotides read TGTGCCAGTAGTATAGTATCCGGGAGCTACGAGCAGTACTTC. This sequence encodes CASSIVSGSYEQYF.

The chain combines TRBV27 with TRBJ2-1, with D perhaps matching TRBD2 (5 bases). The V gene lost 8 bases and the J gene lost 4 bases, with 15 bases spanning the gap. Germline V gives CDR1 MNHEY, CDR2 SMNVEV (reference sequence). The CDR3 is made up of 14 amino acids. CDR3 DNA sequence: TGTGCCAGCTCCCGAAGGCCGGGGTACAATGAGCAGTTCTTC. The encoded protein is CASSRRPGYNEQFF.

The genes are TRBV27 and TRBJ1-2, with a weak D call TRBD1 (6 bases). V was pared by 9 bases and J by 5 bases, with 13 bases between. The CDR3 covers 12 residues. Germline V CDR1 and CDR2: MNHEY, SMNVEV (reference sequence). DNA for the CDR3: TGTGCCAGTCGGGGAGGGGGTTATGGCTACACCTTC. It specifies CASRGGGYGYTF.

This chain links TRBV5-6 with TRBJ1-4, with D possibly TRBD1 on 6 matching bases. CDR1 and CDR2 from the germline V gene are SGHDT and YYEEEE. V was cut by 4 bases and J by 3 bases, with 13 bases left in between. CDR3 length equals 15 residues. The CDR3, as DNA: TGTGCCAGCAGCCGGCTGGGGGCCTCTAATGAAAAACTGTTTTTT. Its protein is CASSRLGASNEKLFF.

This chain joins TRBV2 and TRBJ1-2; weak D call: TRBD1 (5 bases). Germline V CDR1 and CDR2: SNHLY, FYNNEI. CDR3 length equals 11 residues. The V end lost 6 bases, the J end lost 8 bases, and 10 bases lay between the germline ends. The CDR3 sequence is CASRMTEGYTF. The CDR3 nucleotides read TGTGCCAGCAGAATGACAGAAGGCTACACCTTC.

This chain uses TRBV9 with TRBJ1-2, with TRBD1 matching 7 bases. CDR1 and CDR2 (germline): SGDLS, YYNGEE. This CDR3 region has 14 residues. The V and J ends lost 0 bases and 7 bases, in that order; junction bases with no gene match: 6. The CDR3 DNA reads as TGTGCCAGCAGCGTAGACAGGGGATTCGGTGGCTACACCTTC. Amino acid sequence: CASSVDRGFGGYTF.

This sequence joins TRBV12-2 and TRBJ1-2; TRBD1 was called by the table and not checked on the DNA. TRBV12-2 represents a pseudogene. The CDR3 consists of 16 residues. CDR3 loop: CASRLKDTTSNYGYTF. The CDR3 bases are TGTGCAAGTCGCTTGAAGGACACCACCTCCAACTATGGCTACACCTTC.

The chain links TRBV24-1 to TRBJ2-7; 9 bases fit TRBD1. V shed 7 bases, J shed 7 bases, and the junction held 10 bases outside the gene matches. The V gene's germline CDR1 is KGHDR and CDR2 SFDVKD. The CDR3 is 14 residues long. As DNA, the CDR3 is TGTGCCACCAGCGGGACAGGGCCTTTGGGAGAGCAGTACTTC. Protein sequence: CATSGTGPLGEQYF.

The rearrangement links TRBV24-1 to TRBJ2-7; D gene unclear. With 3 bases removed from V and 1 base from J, the gap between germline ends came to 3 bases. CDR1 is KGHDR and CDR2 is SFDVKD in the germline V gene. The CDR3 runs 12 residues. Written as DNA, the CDR3 is TGTGCCACCAGTGATCCGTCCTACGAGCAGTACTTC. Encoded protein: CATSDPSYEQYF.

As concerns this clone: The identical CDR3 is also encoded by other nucleotide sequences in the sample. V gene TRBV18 combines with J gene TRBJ1-2; 8 nucleotides agree with TRBD1. The CDR3 is made up of 13 amino acids. V lost 3 bases, J lost 6 bases, and 3 bases stayed unmatched. Germline assignment: CDR1 KGHSH and CDR2 LQKENI. The CDR3 loop is CASSPGQGDGYTF. CDR3 nucleotide sequence: TGTGCCAGCTCACCCGGACAGGGCGATGGCTACACCTTC.

V gene TRBV12-3 or TRBV12-4 combines with J gene TRBJ2-1, with D tentatively TRBD1 (5 bases). This CDR3 has 12 amino acids. Trimming removed 8 bases from V and 13 bases from J, with 18 bases in between. The CDR3 region has the DNA TGTGCCAGCGGATGGCCAGGGTCTGTCCAGTTCTTC. Translating it yields CASGWPGSVQFF.

The V and J genes are TRBV4-2 and TRBJ2-3, with TRBD1 as a possible D gene (6 bases). The germline CDR1 and CDR2 sequences are LGHNA and YNFKEQ. The CDR3 is 15 amino acids. The V end lost 1 base, the J end lost 5 bases, and 13 bases lay between the germline ends. CDR3 sequence reads: CASSQGTGTRDTQYF. The CDR3 region has the DNA TGTGCCAGCAGCCAAGGGACTGGGACACGAGATACGCAGTATTTT.

This rearrangement joins TRBV19 to TRBJ2-3; the D gene is possibly TRBD1 (5 bases). CDR1 is LNHDA, CDR2 SQIVND, per germline (reference sequence). Trimming took 8 bases from V and 2 from J, leaving 17 bases between them. This CDR3 has 15 amino acids. The CDR3 bases are TGTGCCAGTCGACAGACCTACCCCCCCACAGATACGCAGTATTTT. This encodes CASRQTYPPTDTQYF.

The chain combines TRBV2 with TRBJ1-4; possible D gene TRBD1, 6 bases. The V end lost 6 bases, the J end lost 8 bases, and 19 bases lay between the germline ends. This CDR3 contains 15 residues. CDR1 and CDR2 from the germline V gene are SNHLY and FYNNEI. The CDR3 region is CASRPDRIKGEKLFF. The CDR3 nucleotides are TGTGCCAGCAGACCTGACAGGATAAAAGGGGAAAAACTGTTTTTT.

The chain links TRBV2 to TRBJ2-5; no reliable D call. The germline V and J ends were trimmed by 1 base and 6 bases, with 15 bases remaining between them. Germline V gene sequence: CDR1 SNHLY, CDR2 FYNNEI. The CDR3 has 15 amino acids. The CDR3 region has the DNA TGTGCCAGCAGTGAAGTAATGTCCAGGATGAAGACCCAGTACTTC. Its translation is CASSEVMSRMKTQYF.

The rearrangement links TRBV14 to TRBJ2-5; tentatively, D is TRBD1 (6 bases). Germline V gives CDR1 SGHDN, CDR2 FVKESK. The CDR3 extends over 14 amino acids. Trimming took 4 bases from V and 3 from J, leaving 12 bases between them. This CDR3 reads CASSPWTAKETQYF. The CDR3 nucleotides read TGTGCCAGCAGCCCGTGGACAGCGAAAGAGACCCAGTACTTC.

The V gene is TRBV10-1, the J gene TRBJ1-6; a weak D match, TRBD1 (5 bases). Germline V gives CDR1 WNHNN, CDR2 SYGVQD (reference sequence). The length of the CDR3 is 15 residues. Trimming cost V 3 bases and J 6 bases, with 12 bases left between them. The CDR3 coding sequence is TGCGCCAGCAGTGACGTTGGGGCTATTAATTCACCCCTCCACTTT. Its translation: CASSDVGAINSPLHF.

The chain couples TRBV13 to TRBJ1-2, with 11 bases matching TRBD1. The CDR3 length is 14 residues. The V segment lost 3 bases and the J segment 6 bases; nucleotides outside the gene matches: 3. Looked up from germline, CDR1 is PRHDT and CDR2 is FYEKMQ (reference sequence). In DNA form, the CDR3 reads TGTGCCAGCAGCTTCCGGACAGGGGGCGATGGCTACACCTTC. Its protein is CASSFRTGGDGYTF.